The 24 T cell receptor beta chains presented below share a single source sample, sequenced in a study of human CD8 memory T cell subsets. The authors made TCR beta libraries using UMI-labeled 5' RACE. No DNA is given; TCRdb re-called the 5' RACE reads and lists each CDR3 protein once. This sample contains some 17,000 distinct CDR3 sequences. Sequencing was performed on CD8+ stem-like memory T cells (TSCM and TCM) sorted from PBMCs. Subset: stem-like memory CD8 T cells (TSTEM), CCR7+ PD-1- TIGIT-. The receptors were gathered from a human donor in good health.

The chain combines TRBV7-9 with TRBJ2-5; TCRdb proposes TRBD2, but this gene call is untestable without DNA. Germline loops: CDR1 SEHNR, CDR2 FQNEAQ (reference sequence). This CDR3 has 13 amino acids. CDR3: CASGGRLGETQYF.

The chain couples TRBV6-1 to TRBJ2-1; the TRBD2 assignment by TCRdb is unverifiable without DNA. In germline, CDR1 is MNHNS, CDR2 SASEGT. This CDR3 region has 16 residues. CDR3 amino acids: CASSPLGTSSYNEQFF.

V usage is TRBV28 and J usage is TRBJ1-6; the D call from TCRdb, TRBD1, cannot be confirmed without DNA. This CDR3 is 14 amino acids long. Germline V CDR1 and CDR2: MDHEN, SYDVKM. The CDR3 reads CASSLTGGGSPLHF.

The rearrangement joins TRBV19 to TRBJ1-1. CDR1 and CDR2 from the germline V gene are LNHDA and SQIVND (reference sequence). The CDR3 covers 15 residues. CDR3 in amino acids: CASIHRGRQYTEAFF.

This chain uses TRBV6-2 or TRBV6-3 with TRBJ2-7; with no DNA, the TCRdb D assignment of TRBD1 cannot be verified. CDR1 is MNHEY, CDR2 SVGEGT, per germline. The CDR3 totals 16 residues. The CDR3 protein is CASSYPQDRIIDEQYF.

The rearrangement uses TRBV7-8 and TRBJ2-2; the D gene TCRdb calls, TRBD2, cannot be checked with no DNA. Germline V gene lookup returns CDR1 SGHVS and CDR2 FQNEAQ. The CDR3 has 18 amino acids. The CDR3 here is CASSTSLRTSENTGELFF.

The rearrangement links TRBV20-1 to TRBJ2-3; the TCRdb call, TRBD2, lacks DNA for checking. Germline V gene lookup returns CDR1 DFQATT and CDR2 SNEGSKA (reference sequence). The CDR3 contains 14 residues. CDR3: CSAPTLDNTDTQYF.

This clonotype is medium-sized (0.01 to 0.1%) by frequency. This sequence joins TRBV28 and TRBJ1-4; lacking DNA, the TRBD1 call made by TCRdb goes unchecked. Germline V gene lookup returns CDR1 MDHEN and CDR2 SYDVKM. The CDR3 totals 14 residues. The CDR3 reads CASSSAGVTEKLFF. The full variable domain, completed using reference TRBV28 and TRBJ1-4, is DVKVTQSSRYLVKRTGEKVFLECVQDMDHENMFWYRQDPGLGLRLIYFSYDVKMKEKGDIPEGYSVSREKKERFSLILESASTNQTSMYLCASSSAGVTEKLFFGSGTQLSVL.

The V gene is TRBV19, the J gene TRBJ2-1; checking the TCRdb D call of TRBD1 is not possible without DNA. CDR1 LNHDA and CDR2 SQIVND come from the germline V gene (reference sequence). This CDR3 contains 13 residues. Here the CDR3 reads CASSPRGRNEQFF.

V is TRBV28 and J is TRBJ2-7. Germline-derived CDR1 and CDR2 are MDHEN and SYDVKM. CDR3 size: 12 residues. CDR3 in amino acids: CASSLPRREQYF.

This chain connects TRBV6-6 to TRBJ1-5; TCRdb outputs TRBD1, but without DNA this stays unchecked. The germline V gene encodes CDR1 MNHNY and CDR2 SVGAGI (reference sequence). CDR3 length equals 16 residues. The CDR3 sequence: CASSFLGGLGNQPQHF.

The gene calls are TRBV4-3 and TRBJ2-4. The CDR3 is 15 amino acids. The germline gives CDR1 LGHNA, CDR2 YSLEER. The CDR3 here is CASSQDAGSNNIQYF.

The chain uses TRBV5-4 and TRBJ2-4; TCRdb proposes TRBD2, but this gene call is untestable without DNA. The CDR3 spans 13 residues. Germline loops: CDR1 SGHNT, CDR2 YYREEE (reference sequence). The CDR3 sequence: CASSFRALRIQYF. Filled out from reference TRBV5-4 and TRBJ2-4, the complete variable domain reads ETGVTQSPTHLIKTRGQQVTLRCSSQSGHNTVSWYQQALGQGPQFIFQYYREEENGRGNFPPRFSGLQFPNYSSELNVNALELDDSALYLCASSFRALRIQYFGAGTRLSVL.

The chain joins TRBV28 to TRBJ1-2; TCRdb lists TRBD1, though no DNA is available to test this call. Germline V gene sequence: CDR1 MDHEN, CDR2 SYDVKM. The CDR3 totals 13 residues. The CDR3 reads CASSQRGQDGYTF.

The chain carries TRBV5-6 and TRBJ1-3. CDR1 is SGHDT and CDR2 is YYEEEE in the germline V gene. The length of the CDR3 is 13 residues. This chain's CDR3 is CASSRSARNTIYF.

The CDR3 sequence is CASSEGARSYNEQFF. The chain recombines TRBV2 with TRBJ2-1; absent DNA, TCRdb's TRBD1 call cannot be checked. CDR1 SNHLY and CDR2 FYNNEI come from the germline V gene. The CDR3 has 15 residues.

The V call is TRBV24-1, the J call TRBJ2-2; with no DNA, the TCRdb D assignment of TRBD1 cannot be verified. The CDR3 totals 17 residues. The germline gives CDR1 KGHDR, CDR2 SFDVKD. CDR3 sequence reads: CATSDGTADAEAGELFF.

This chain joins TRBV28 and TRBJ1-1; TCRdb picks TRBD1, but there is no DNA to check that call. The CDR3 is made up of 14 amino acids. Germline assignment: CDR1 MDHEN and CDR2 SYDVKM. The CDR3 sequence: CASIATQVNTEAFF.

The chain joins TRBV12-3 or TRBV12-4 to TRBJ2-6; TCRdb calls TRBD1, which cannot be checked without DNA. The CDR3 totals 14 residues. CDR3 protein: CASRSGAGANVLTF.

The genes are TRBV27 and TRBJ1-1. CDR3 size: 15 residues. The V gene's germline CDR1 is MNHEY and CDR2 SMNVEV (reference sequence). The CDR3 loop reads CASSLLGSAYTEAFF.

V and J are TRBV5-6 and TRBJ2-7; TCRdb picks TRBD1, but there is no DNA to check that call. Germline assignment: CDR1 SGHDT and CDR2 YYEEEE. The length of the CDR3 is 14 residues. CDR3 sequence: CASSLQGLSYEQYF.

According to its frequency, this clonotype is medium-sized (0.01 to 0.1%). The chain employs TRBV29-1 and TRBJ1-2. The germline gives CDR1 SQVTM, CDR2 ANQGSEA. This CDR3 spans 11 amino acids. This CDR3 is CSVVSGRGYTF. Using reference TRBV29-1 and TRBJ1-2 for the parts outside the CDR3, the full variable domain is SAVISQKPSRDICQRGTSLTIQCQVDSQVTMMFWYRQQPGQSLTLIATANQGSEATYESGFVIDKFPISRPNLTFSTLTVSNMSPEDSSIYLCSVVSGRGYTFGSGTRLTVV.

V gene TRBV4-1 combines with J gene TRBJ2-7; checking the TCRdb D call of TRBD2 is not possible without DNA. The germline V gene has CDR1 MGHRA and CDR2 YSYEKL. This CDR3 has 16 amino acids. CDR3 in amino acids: CASSQDGADFAYEQYF.

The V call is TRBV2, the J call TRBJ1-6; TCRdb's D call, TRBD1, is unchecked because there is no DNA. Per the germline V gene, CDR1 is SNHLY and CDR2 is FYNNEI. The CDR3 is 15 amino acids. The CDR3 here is CASSEEQGYNSPLHF. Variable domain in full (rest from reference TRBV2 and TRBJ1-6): EPEVTQTPSHQVTQMGQEVILRCVPISNHLYFYWYRQILGQKVEFLVSFYNNEISEKSEIFDDQFSVERPDGSNFTLKIRSTKLEDSAMYFCASSEEQGYNSPLHFGNGTRLTVT.